The sequence of this T cell receptor (beta chain) was determined in a study of T cells expressing NK-cell markers (TCRdb year 2020). As for the study more broadly: Seven or eight donors provided sorted CD3+CD56+NKG2C+, CD3+CD56+NKG2C- and CD3+CD56-NKG2C+ T-cell subsets, whose TCR beta-chain repertoires were profiled. Sequencing of the libraries produced 2 x 150 bp reads on Illumina HiSeq 2000/2500, MiSeq or NextSeq. All eight donors whose samples were sequenced were randomly selected healthy volunteers, three of them men and five women. Seven of the eight sequenced donors were HCMV-seropositive and one was HCMV-seronegative. Here is what the overall study found, with its caveats: Whether the expanded NKG2C-expressing T cell clones were specific for HCMV antigens remained unclear. For roughly 6 donors, the dominant CD3+CD56+NKG2C+ clonotypes were among the top 10 CD8+ clonotypes and accounted for roughly 1.0-7.5% of CD8+ T cells. Those dominant clonotypes were again the most abundant among CD3+CD56-NKG2C+ cells in a handful of donors, at about 28.3-65%.

Sequencing used an Illumina HiSeq 2000. TCR beta cDNA libraries were made by 5'RACE template switching that added a universal primer site and unique molecular identifiers. Priming for cDNA synthesis came from the TCR beta constant segment, and two successive PCR amplification steps followed. Per the authors' processing: MIGEC was used to demultiplex reads and group the reads by UMI, and MiTCR was used to assemble and quantify clonotypes. To remove erroneous sequences, TCR cDNA sequences were retained only when supported by two or more reads. The tcR package was used for downstream repertoire analysis, and clonotypes were matched across fractions by CDR3 nucleotide sequence plus V segment. VDJmatch was used to annotate antigen specificity against VDJdb, with one amino acid substitution in CDR3 permitted. TCRdb reprocessed the public reads and reports one entry per CDR3 protein sequence, without DNA. The V and J calls reflect TCRdb's pipeline rather than the authors' work. This sample's records show a few hundred thousand distinct CDR3 sequences. The leading ten clones occupy about 0.4% of the sample.

CDR1 and CDR2, per the germline V gene, are SGHTA and FQGNSA. The CDR3 runs 14 residues from the cysteine to the phenylalanine. The protein alone is recorded here. A commercial ELISA kit detecting HCMV-specific IgG in serum was used to determine HCMV serostatus. Ficoll density gradient centrifugation was used to isolate peripheral blood mononuclear cells from blood. With respect to this clonotype: It lacks a known antigen.

The sequence is built from TRBV7-2 and TRBJ1-1; TCRdb's D gene call, TRBD1, goes unchecked for lack of DNA. This TCR was recovered from a man between 18 and 29 years old in good health. Donor details come from another sample of the same person, matched by shared clones. Sequenced input: blood T cells: a sorted CD56 or NKG2C T cell subset, CD4+ or CD8+ T cells, or bulk PBMC T cells (not recorded which). The CDR3: CASSREQGGTEAFF.